One and the same sample provided the 31 T cell receptor beta chains below, sequenced in a study of molecular identifiers for immune sequencing clone quantification. TCRdb recomputed calls from the PCR reads with MiXCR, one row per CDR3 protein. The table has some 320,000 distinct CDR3 sequences, over 20% seen once. The sequenced material came from naive CD8+ T cells from blood, with Jurkat cell RNA spiked in. As to subset: FACS-sorted CD8+CD4-CCR7+CD45RA+ naive T cells. All receptors derive from a human donor in good health. Some libraries in this study had Jurkat cell RNA spiked in.

With regard to this clonotype: The germline gene is not matched at one end of the junction; a read error may be the cause. This rearrangement joins TRBV12-3 or TRBV12-4 to TRBJ2-3; a weak D match, TRBD2 (5 bases). This CDR3 contains 15 residues. CDR3 sequence: CASSLAAKSTDTQYF. The CDR3, as DNA: TGTGCCAGCAGTCTAGCAGCCAAGAGCACAGATACGCAGTATTTT.

The chain carries TRBV7-2 and TRBJ2-7; 7 nucleotides agree with TRBD2. Germline V CDR1 and CDR2: SGHTA, FQGNSA. V dropped 0 bases and J dropped 5; count of bases not matched to a gene: 7. CDR3 length: 15 residues. CDR3 sequence reads: CASSLAPGGSHEQYF. The CDR3 nucleotides are TGTGCCAGCAGCTTAGCACCAGGCGGGAGCCACGAGCAGTACTTC.

This clonotype has only a few counts. The chain has TRBV7-9 and TRBJ2-1; 7 nucleotides align to TRBD1. Germline V gives CDR1 SEHNR, CDR2 FQNEAQ (reference sequence). CDR3 length: 13 amino acids. J lost 15 bases, V lost 4 bases, and 12 bases had no gene match. Here the CDR3 reads CASSSLLDRAGFF. DNA of the CDR3: TGTGCCAGCAGCTCACTCTTAGACAGGGCAGGGTTCTTC.

This clonotype has ten or more counts. V gene TRBV28 combines with J gene TRBJ1-4, with D tentatively TRBD1 (5 bases). Trimming left V 7 bases short and J 11 bases short, with 17 bases between. The CDR3 consists of 13 residues. Germline loops: CDR1 MDHEN, CDR2 SYDVKM. The CDR3 DNA sequence: TGTGCCAGCAACGGTGGATGGGGGGGGAAACTGTTTTTT. This translates into CASNGGWGGKLFF.

Worth noting for this clonotype: The junction and the germline gene differ at one end; a read error may be behind it. The V gene is TRBV4-3, the J gene TRBJ2-1; possible D gene TRBD2, 6 bases. The CDR3 contains 15 residues. The germline gives CDR1 LGHNA, CDR2 YSLEER. The CDR3 loop reads CASSQAREEYSEQFF. CDR3 DNA: TGCGCCAGCAGCCAAGCGAGGGAGGAATACAGTGAGCAGTTCTTC.

Ten or more counts support this clonotype. The chain has TRBV6-1 and TRBJ2-1, with 8 positions matching TRBD2. Germline CDR1 and CDR2: MNHNS and SASEGT. With V trimmed by 7 bases and J by 6 bases, 11 bases remained unmatched. This CDR3 contains 15 residues. DNA of the CDR3: TGTGCCAGCACCGTACTAGCGGACCCCCCCAATGAGCAGTTCTTC. Its protein is CASTVLADPPNEQFF.

V usage is TRBV27 and J usage is TRBJ2-5; D assignment may be TRBD1 or TRBD2 (5 bases each). V gave up 6 bases and J gave up 1 base, with 21 bases separating them. The CDR3 contains 17 residues. Germline assignment: CDR1 MNHEY and CDR2 SMNVEV (reference sequence). This CDR3 reads CASSPGVGASSQETQYF. The CDR3 region has the DNA TGTGCCAGCAGCCCCGGGGTCGGGGCTAGCAGCCAAGAGACCCAGTACTTC.

This clonotype was detected many times. The chain couples TRBV6-6 to TRBJ2-7, with D possibly matching TRBD1 (8 bases). Deletions cut 5 bases from V and 2 bases from J, with 13 bases between. The CDR3 covers 14 residues. Germline CDR1 and CDR2: MNHNY and SVGAGI (reference sequence). In DNA form, the CDR3 reads TGTGCCAGCAGTGCACAGGGGGGGGCCTACGAGCAGTACTTC. It is translated as CASSAQGGAYEQYF.

This sequence joins TRBV12-3 or TRBV12-4 and TRBJ2-7; 10 bases align to TRBD2. The CDR3 is made up of 15 amino acids. J was trimmed by 9 bases and V by 6 bases; bases with no gene match: 14. CDR3 sequence reads: CASSQTPGLARGQYF. CDR3 DNA: TGTGCCAGCAGCCAAACCCCGGGACTAGCGAGGGGGCAGTACTTC.

This clonotype was seen many times. The DNA for the CDR3 is TGTGCCTGGAGTGATAGTCATGGGGATACGCAGTATTTT. It encodes CAWSDSHGDTQYF. This chain uses TRBV30 with TRBJ2-3, with unresolved D. Trimming removed 1 base from V and 6 bases from J, with 11 bases in between. The CDR3 consists of 13 residues. Germline CDR1 GTSNPN, CDR2 SVGIG (reference sequence).

This clonotype has at least ten counts. The J gene is TRBJ2-7, the V gene TRBV7-9; TRBD1 aligns across 10 bases. V shed 5 bases and J 2 bases; nucleotides not matched to a gene: 6. The CDR3 covers 15 residues. Germline assignment: CDR1 SEHNR and CDR2 FQNEAQ (reference sequence). CDR3 DNA sequence: TGTGCCAGCAGCCCAAGGACAGGGGGTCCCTACGAGCAGTACTTC. The encoded protein is CASSPRTGGPYEQYF.

The chain has TRBV7-9 and TRBJ1-4, with D tentatively TRBD1 (5 bases). The V and J ends lost 5 bases and 8 bases respectively, with 18 bases between them. Germline CDR1 and CDR2: SEHNR and FQNEAQ (reference sequence). The CDR3 is made up of 15 amino acids. CDR3 in DNA: TGTGCCAGCAGCCACGGCAGGGCTAGGAGCGAAAAACTGTTTTTT. Its translation is CASSHGRARSEKLFF.

Concerning this clonotype itself: A much more abundant neighbour one base away suggests this may be a read error. The final CDR3 position lacks the conserved phenylalanine or tryptophan, pointing to a likely read error. The gene calls are TRBV2 and TRBJ1-2; perhaps TRBD1 as D (6 bases). Germline V gives CDR1 SNHLY, CDR2 FYNNEI. V was cut by 7 bases and J by 0 bases, with 15 bases left in between. The CDR3 is 15 amino acids. This CDR3 reads CASTLTGPANYGYTS. In nucleotides, the CDR3 is TGTGCCAGCACCTTGACAGGACCAGCTAACTATGGCTACACCTCC.

This clonotype was seen many times. V gene TRBV28 combines with J gene TRBJ1-1, with D possibly matching TRBD1 (5 bases). This CDR3 is 16 amino acids long. The germline gives CDR1 MDHEN, CDR2 SYDVKM. V was cut by 6 bases and J by 0 bases, with 17 bases left in between. The CDR3 DNA reads as TGTGCCAGCAGCGACAGCCCGACTACCTTGAACACTGAAGCTTTCTTT. Protein: CASSDSPTTLNTEAFF.

This clonotype was observed at least ten times. V and J are TRBV6-5 and TRBJ2-3; the D call may be TRBD1 or TRBD2 (5 bases each). This CDR3 spans 13 amino acids. Deletions cut 10 bases from V and 3 bases from J, with 14 bases between. Germline V CDR1 and CDR2: MNHEY, SVGAGI. For the CDR3, the DNA is TGTGCCACCGGGGACGAGGCAACAGATACGCAGTATTTT. It specifies CATGDEATDTQYF.

This clonotype was seen ten or more times. V gene TRBV25-1 combines with J gene TRBJ2-2; possibly TRBD2 for D (6 bases). V was shortened by 2 bases and J by 6 bases, with 13 bases between the two germline ends. Germline V CDR1 and CDR2: MGHDK, SYGVNS. The CDR3 consists of 15 residues. In DNA, the CDR3 is TGTGCCAGCAGTGAAGGATTTCTAGCGTCCGGGGAGCTGTTTTTT. Amino acid sequence: CASSEGFLASGELFF.

This clonotype appeared a single time. This may arise from a read error, as a much more abundant clone is one base away. The rearrangement uses TRBV7-6 and TRBJ2-7, with 10 bases aligning to TRBD2. Germline V gene data show CDR1 as SGHVS and CDR2 as FNYEAQ. The CDR3 is made up of 17 amino acids. The CDR3 coding sequence is TGTGCCAGCAGCTTAGCGATCAGCGGGGGGGCGCGGTACGTGCAGTACTTC. It is translated as CASSLAISGGARYVQYF.

With regard to this clonotype: One junction end does not reproduce the germline sequence, and a read error may be involved. The chain carries TRBV7-2 and TRBJ2-7; tentative D call: TRBD2 (7 bases). Germline assignment: CDR1 SGHTA and CDR2 FQGNSA. The length of the CDR3 is 14 residues. For the CDR3, the DNA is TGTGCCAGCAGCTGGGGGGGGCCGGGACACGAGCGGTACTTC. Its protein is CASSWGGPGHERYF.

This clonotype was observed many times. This rearrangement joins TRBV4-3 to TRBJ2-7, with a tentative D call TRBD2 (6 bases). The CDR3 runs 16 residues. CDR1 is LGHNA and CDR2 is YSLEER in the germline V gene. Trimming cost V 0 bases and J 3 bases, with 15 bases left between them. The CDR3 sequence: CASSQDFGGSFYEQYF. The CDR3 nucleotides read TGCGCCAGCAGCCAAGATTTCGGGGGTTCCTTCTACGAGCAGTACTTC.

This clonotype came up many times. This rearrangement joins TRBV10-3 to TRBJ2-1; D unclear. There are 11 residues in the CDR3. Germline loops: CDR1 ENHRY, CDR2 SYGVKD. V was trimmed by 3 bases and J by 7 bases, leaving 4 bases between them. CDR3 nucleotides: TGTGCCATCAGTGACTCGAATGAGCAGTTCTTC. It specifies CAISDSNEQFF.

This clonotype was counted ten times or more. This chain uses TRBV19 with TRBJ2-7, with D possibly TRBD2 on 6 matching bases. This CDR3 spans 12 amino acids. Germline V gene data show CDR1 as LNHDA and CDR2 as SQIVND (reference sequence). V was cut by 6 bases and J by 1 base, with 7 bases left in between. The chain's CDR3 is CASSGTSYEQYF. CDR3 bases: TGTGCCAGTAGCGGGACTTCCTACGAGCAGTACTTC.

Note on this clonotype: A single base separates this from a much larger clone, so it may be a read error. The final CDR3 position lacks the conserved phenylalanine or tryptophan, pointing to a likely read error. The chain recombines TRBV5-1 with TRBJ2-7; no firm D call. The V end lost 2 bases, the J end lost 4 bases, and 7 bases lay between the germline ends. The length of the CDR3 is 12 residues. Germline V lookup: CDR1 SGHRS, CDR2 YFSETQ. As DNA, the CDR3 is TGCGCCAGCAGCTTTTACGGATACGAGCAGTACTCC. It specifies CASSFYGYEQYS.

This clonotype came up many times. The chain has TRBV9 and TRBJ2-1; TRBD2 matches 7 bases. This CDR3 comprises 15 residues. Germline-derived CDR1 and CDR2 are SGDLS and YYNGEE. Germline trimming cut 3 bases from V and 0 bases from J; bases unmatched to any gene: 3. The CDR3 loop is CASSASGYSYNEQFF. The CDR3 region has the DNA TGTGCCAGCAGCGCTAGCGGTTACTCCTACAATGAGCAGTTCTTC.

As to this clonotype: Since a much larger clone is just one base distant, this may be a read error. CDR3 sequence: CASSYSRDQGIWSSGNTICF. The CDR3 coding sequence is TGTGCCAGCAGTTACTCGAGAGATCAGGGAATCTGGTCCTCTGGAAACACCATATGTTTT. The J gene is TRBJ1-3, the V gene TRBV6-5; tentatively, D is TRBD1 (5 bases). Per germline, CDR1 MNHEY and CDR2 SVGAGI. This CDR3 region has 20 residues.

This clonotype was recorded many times. V is TRBV5-6 and J is TRBJ2-5; no clear D gene. V was pared by 1 base and J by 5 bases, with 12 bases between. Germline loops: CDR1 SGHDT, CDR2 YYEEEE. This CDR3 is built from 14 residues. As DNA, the CDR3 is TGTGCCAGCAGCTTGTATCCGGGCCGGGAGACCCAGTACTTC. It specifies CASSLYPGRETQYF.

This clonotype came up many times. The rearrangement links TRBV9 to TRBJ2-1; a weak D match, TRBD1 (6 bases). V dropped 0 bases and J dropped 5 bases, with 15 bases sitting between them. CDR3 size: 16 residues. The germline V gene has CDR1 SGDLS and CDR2 YYNGEE. The CDR3 sequence: CASSVGGLGGNNEQFF. The CDR3 DNA follows: TGTGCCAGCAGCGTAGGGGGGCTCGGAGGAAACAATGAGCAGTTCTTC.

CDR3 protein: CASSSAGTGPSEQYF. CDR3 nucleotide sequence: TGTGCCAGCAGCTCCGCCGGGACAGGTCCAAGTGAGCAGTACTTC. The V gene is TRBV13, the J gene TRBJ2-7; 8 bases are a match to TRBD1. Germline CDR1 and CDR2: PRHDT and FYEKMQ (reference sequence). With 4 bases clipped from V and 7 bases from J, the junction kept 12 bases outside the gene matches. CDR3 length: 15 residues.

This chain uses TRBV7-9 with TRBJ2-3, with D maybe TRBD2 (7 bases). The V gene lost 8 bases and the J gene lost 8 bases, with 11 bases spanning the gap. The CDR3 is 11 amino acids. CDR1 and CDR2 from the germline V gene are SEHNR and FQNEAQ (reference sequence). The CDR3 loop reads CASGGAATQYF. DNA of the CDR3: TGTGCCAGCGGGGGGGCCGCTACGCAGTATTTT.

Details on this clonotype: This could be a read error, since a much larger clone is one nucleotide away. The V gene is TRBV7-9, the J gene TRBJ1-3; D not resolved. The germline V gene encodes CDR1 SEHNR and CDR2 FQNEAQ (reference sequence). CDR3 length equals 16 residues. The CDR3 spells CASSHSLSDSGNTVYF. In nucleotides, the CDR3 is TGTGCCAGCAGTCACAGCCTTTCCGACTCTGGAAACACCGTATATTTT.

The chain has TRBV7-9 and TRBJ2-1; D may be TRBD2 (6 bases). CDR3 length equals 17 residues. CDR1 and CDR2 from the germline V gene are SEHNR and FQNEAQ (reference sequence). V was pared by 5 bases and J by 7 bases, with 24 bases between. The CDR3 region is CASSPPGGTSARNEQFF. CDR3 DNA: TGTGCCAGCAGCCCCCCCGGCGGGACCTCGGCGCGTAATGAGCAGTTCTTC.

This clonotype was seen many times. The chain has TRBV7-2 and TRBJ1-1, with D hard to call. Germline lookup yields CDR1 SGHTA and CDR2 FQGNSA. Deletions cut 3 bases from V and 0 bases from J, with 5 bases between. This CDR3 has 13 amino acids. CDR3 in DNA: TGTGCCAGCAGCTTTTGGTTGAACACTGAAGCTTTCTTT. Translation gives CASSFWLNTEAFF.